The 8 T cell receptor beta chains in this list originate from one sample, sequenced in a study of blood T cell repertoires in COVID-19. The method was immunoSEQ multiplex PCR; TCRdb's version includes in-frame clones alone and lacks a portion of them. The sample has 140,000 to 150,000 clones; approximately 90% are singletons. The sequenced sample consisted of peripheral blood. Receptors originate from a man aged 55 to 70 with active or convalescent COVID-19.

The rearrangement joins TRBV9 to TRBJ2-3; 11 nucleotides match TRBD2. Per germline, CDR1 SGDLS and CDR2 YYNGEE. V lost 4 bases, J lost 0 bases, and 4 bases stayed unmatched. This CDR3 has 16 amino acids. The CDR3 reads CASSSRTSGSTDTQYF. Here the CDR3 DNA reads TGTGCCAGCAGCTCGCGGACTAGCGGGAGCACAGATACGCAGTATTTT.

J is TRBJ2-7 and V is TRBV5-4; 7 bases fit TRBD1. Germline CDR1 and CDR2: SGHNT and YYREEE (reference sequence). Trimming cost V 4 bases and J 3 bases; bases outside gene matches: 13. The length of the CDR3 is 16 residues. The CDR3 coding sequence is TGTGCCAGCAGCGCAGGACCGGGACAGAATGTCTACGAGCAGTACTTC. As protein: CASSAGPGQNVYEQYF.

This clone was counted once. The CDR3 loop reads CASSIVGGLNEQFF. CDR3 coding DNA: TGTGCCAGTAGTATCGTGGGCGGGCTCAATGAGCAGTTCTTC. The genes are TRBV19 and TRBJ2-1; D is perhaps TRBD2 (5 bases). The CDR3 has 14 residues. CDR1 and CDR2 from the germline V gene are LNHDA and SQIVND (reference sequence). V lost 3 bases to trimming and J lost 6 bases, with 12 bases between them. The full variable domain, with the rest looked up from reference TRBV19 and TRBJ2-1, is DGGITQSPKYLFRKEGQNVTLSCEQNLNHDAMYWYRQDPGQGLRLIYYSQIVNDFQKGDIAEGYSVSREKKESFPLTVTSAQKNPTAFYLCASSIVGGLNEQFFGPGTRLTVL.

The chain combines TRBV20-1 with TRBJ2-7, with 11 bases lining up with TRBD2. V gave up 3 bases and J gave up 2 bases; unmatched junction bases: 9. CDR1 is DFQATT and CDR2 is SNEGSKA in the germline V gene (reference sequence). This CDR3 comprises 16 residues. The CDR3 nucleotides read TGCAGTGCTAGTGGTTCCCTAGCGGGAGGCACCTACGAGCAGTACTTC. Translating gives CSASGSLAGGTYEQYF.

About this clone: The same CDR3 also results from other DNA sequences found in this sample. This chain uses TRBV6-5 with TRBJ1-1; D is possibly TRBD1 (5 bases). The CDR3 is 14 amino acids. V lost 3 bases to trimming and J lost 1 base, with 9 bases between them. Germline CDR1 is MNHEY and CDR2 is SVGAGI. This CDR3 reads CASSYSGGNTEAFF. CDR3 in DNA: TGTGCCAGCAGTTATTCCGGGGGGAACACTGAAGCTTTCTTT.

The chain is built from TRBV27 and TRBJ1-1, with 8 positions matching TRBD1. Germline V gene lookup returns CDR1 MNHEY and CDR2 SMNVEV (reference sequence). This CDR3 is built from 16 residues. The V segment lost 7 bases and the J segment 4 bases; nucleotides outside the gene matches: 14. In DNA, the CDR3 is TGTGCCAGCACCCAAGGGGGCAGGGGGCGGAGCACTGAAGCTTTCTTT. Residues: CASTQGGRGRSTEAFF.

The chain has TRBV11-1 and TRBJ1-1; D ambiguous. The CDR3 loop spans 13 amino acids. The V gene's germline CDR1 is SGHAT and CDR2 FQDESV (reference sequence). V was shortened by 5 bases and J by 0 bases, with 7 bases between the two germline ends. CDR3 sequence (DNA): TGTGCCAGCAGCCGAACAGTGAACACTGAAGCTTTCTTT. Translation gives CASSRTVNTEAFF. The full variable domain, completed using reference TRBV11-1 and TRBJ1-1, is EAEVAQSPRYKITEKSQAVAFWCDPISGHATLYWYRQILGQGPELLVQFQDESVVDDSQLPKDRFSAERLKGVDSTLKIQPAELGDSAMYLCASSRTVNTEAFFGQGTRLTVV.

This chain joins TRBV4-3 and TRBJ2-3; TRBD1 aligns across 8 bases. Germline V lookup: CDR1 LGHNA, CDR2 YSLEER. The V gene end was trimmed by 4 bases and the J gene end by 4 bases; junction bases not matched to a gene: 7. The CDR3 contains 15 residues. CDR3 amino acids: CASSPRDRQADTQYF. CDR3 DNA sequence: TGCGCCAGCAGCCCCCGGGACAGGCAAGCAGATACGCAGTATTTT.